Reported below is one T cell receptor beta chain. Antigen unknown. The germline CDR1 and CDR2 sequences are SGHDT and YYEEEE. The CDR3 has 14 residues. The V end was cut by 2 bases, the J end by 3 bases, with 9 bases between. The sample comes from a study of cytomegalovirus exposure and HLA in healthy donors. Whole-study findings and limits: The study listed around 150 cytomegalovirus-associated TCR beta chains. Association with HLA alleles at 0.05 false discovery rate was found for 16,951 TCR beta sequences in a later analysis.

Researchers ran the PCR with 60 Vbeta and 13 Jbeta primers. Produced via immunoSEQ multiplex PCR; TCRdb's table is partial and in-frame only. The sample has about 190,000 clones, over 75% seen once; the top ten hold 6.3%. The receptor comes from a man aged 40-55 years in good health and CMV-seropositive. This chain connects TRBV5-6 to TRBJ2-1, with D tentatively TRBD2 (5 bases). Sequenced material: PBMCs. CDR3 protein: CASSFNRDYNEQFF. DNA for the CDR3: TGTGCCAGCAGCTTTAACCGGGACTACAATGAGCAGTTCTTC.